Sequencing of this T cell receptor beta chain was carried out in a study of blood T cell repertoires in COVID-19. For the study at large: COVID-19 samples from acute and convalescent phases originated in the United States, Italy and Spain. From T cells, B-cell-depleted T cells, or PBMCs came the material, which was cDNA or gDNA.

Trimming cost V 0 bases and J 14 bases; bases outside gene matches: 12. Germline V gives CDR1 LGHDT, CDR2 YNNKEL (reference sequence). This CDR3 has 14 residues. As processed by the authors: Estimated nucleated cell counts came from reference gene primer amplification. The repertoire was sequenced with immunoSEQ multiplex PCR; TCRdb's copy has only in-frame clones and lacks some. V and J calls and clone size are copied from that table; D and trimming were computed from the DNA. The sample comprises roughly 86,000 clones, 91% of which are singletons, and 1.9% rests with the top ten. Only one count was recorded for this clone.

Sample: peripheral blood. The chain uses TRBV3-1 (or the pseudogene TRBV3-2) and TRBJ1-2; 7 bases are shared with TRBD1. The sequence came from a woman in her 50s in a cohort sampled during active COVID-19. The CDR3 nucleotides read TGTGCCAGCAGCCAAGACGGGACAGATACCTCGCGGACCTTC. Protein sequence: CASSQDGTDTSRTF.